This T cell receptor (beta chain) emerged from a study of T cell repertoires in cytomegalovirus infection. Study background: Indications of both CMV infection and matching HLA type were provided by public TCR beta signatures.

The CDR3 runs to 17 residues. J lost 2 bases, V lost 6 bases, and 9 bases had no gene match. Germline CDR1 is MDHEN and CDR2 is SYDVKM. Points on this clonotype: Antigen specificity is unknown.

TCRdb used MiXCR to reprocess the reads, holding one entry per CDR3 protein. The repertoire includes hundreds of thousands of distinct CDR3 sequences, roughly 28% of them detected once, and around 18% sits in the top ten. This TCR was sampled from a human donor in good health (CMV status not recorded). Some clones in this sample may be carry-over from other donors' samples. Sample: cultured PBMCs, taken from culture after CMV antigen stimulation. The V and J genes are TRBV28 and TRBJ1-5, with TRBD1 matching over 11 bases. The CDR3 bases are TGTGCCAGCAGGGCTGGGACAGGGGGAGCCCGCAATCAGCCCCAGCATTTT. It translates to CASRAGTGGARNQPQHF. The full variable domain, completed using reference TRBV28 and TRBJ1-5, is DVKVTQSSRYLVKRTGEKVFLECVQDMDHENMFWYRQDPGLGLRLIYFSYDVKMKEKGDIPEGYSVSREKKERFSLILESASTNQTSMYLCASRAGTGGARNQPQHFGDGTRLSIL.